These 21 T cell receptor beta chains came from one sample sequenced in a study of shared clonotypes between healthy human individuals. Using immunoSEQ multiplex PCR, the repertoire was profiled, and TCRdb retains in-frame clones only, with some absent. This sample carries 1,500,000 or so clones, roughly 96% of them seen once, and the ten largest clones take roughly 1.2%. The sample consisted of naive CD4+ T cells sorted from blood. The subset denotes: CD45RA+ positively selected. These receptors were obtained from a man aged 25 to 45 in good health.

The chain links TRBV19 to TRBJ2-1, with D maybe TRBD1 (6 bases). Germline CDR1 reads LNHDA; CDR2 reads SQIVND (reference sequence). CDR3 size: 16 residues. V lost 6 bases and J lost 0, with 15 bases in between. The CDR3 region has the DNA TGTGCCAGTAGGGCCCCTAGGGGGAGCTCCTACAATGAGCAGTTCTTC. It translates to CASRAPRGSSYNEQFF.

The gene calls are TRBV15 and TRBJ1-3, with D hard to call. Germline lookup yields CDR1 LNHNV and CDR2 YYDKDF (reference sequence). This CDR3 region has 18 residues. The germline V and J ends were trimmed by 0 bases and 9 bases, with 24 bases remaining between them. The chain's CDR3 is CATSRDVQYDTVWGTIYF. Written as DNA, the CDR3 is TGTGCCACCAGCAGAGATGTCCAGTACGATACAGTTTGGGGCACCATATATTTT.

The chain joins TRBV5-1 to TRBJ2-3, with D perhaps matching TRBD1 or TRBD2 (5 bases each). Germline values: CDR1 SGHRS, CDR2 YFSETQ. Trimming took 2 bases from V and 2 from J, leaving 15 bases between them. The CDR3 length is 16 residues. CDR3 in DNA: TGCGCCAGCAGCTTTCCCTTGGGGACCTACACAGATACGCAGTATTTT. Translating gives CASSFPLGTYTDTQYF.

This chain connects TRBV6-5 to TRBJ2-3; D call uncertain. Germline V gene lookup returns CDR1 MNHEY and CDR2 SVGAGI. V was shortened by 10 bases and J by 2 bases, with 7 bases between the two germline ends. The CDR3 has 11 amino acids. CDR3: CATRDTDTQYF. Here the CDR3 DNA reads TGTGCCACCCGAGACACAGATACGCAGTATTTT.

For the CDR3, the DNA is TGCGCCAGCAGCTCCTCCCCAGGGGGGGGCTACAATGAGCAGTTCTTC. This encodes CASSSSPGGGYNEQFF. The chain joins TRBV5-1 to TRBJ2-1, with D perhaps TRBD1 or TRBD2 (7 bases each). There are 16 residues in the CDR3. The V and J ends lost 3 bases and 3 bases respectively, with 16 bases between them. The germline CDR1 and CDR2 sequences are SGHRS and YFSETQ.

V is TRBV5-1 and J is TRBJ1-1, with TRBD1 identical over 7 bases. The CDR3 is 14 amino acids. With V trimmed by 4 bases and J by 4 bases, 7 bases remained unmatched. From germline, CDR1 is SGHRS and CDR2 YFSETQ. This CDR3 is CASSVDRVGTEAFF. The DNA for the CDR3 is TGCGCCAGCAGCGTTGACAGGGTAGGCACTGAAGCTTTCTTT.

This chain uses TRBV18 with TRBJ1-4; D not certain. V was shortened by 0 bases and J by 5 bases, with 13 bases between the two germline ends. Looked up from germline, CDR1 is KGHSH and CDR2 is LQKENI. There are 16 residues in the CDR3. As DNA, the CDR3 is TGTGCCAGCTCACCACCGGAGGGATTGCGGAATGAAAAACTGTTTTTT. The encoded protein is CASSPPEGLRNEKLFF.

The J gene is TRBJ2-7, the V gene TRBV6-1, with D tentatively TRBD1 (6 bases). This CDR3 is built from 14 residues. V was pared by 10 bases and J by 3 bases, with 19 bases between. Germline CDR1 reads MNHNS; CDR2 reads SASEGT. The CDR3: CATQRWTEFYEQYF. The CDR3 bases are TGTGCCACCCAAAGATGGACAGAATTCTACGAGCAGTACTTC.

V and J are TRBV7-2 and TRBJ2-5, with 8 bases fitting TRBD2. Looked up from germline, CDR1 is SGHTA and CDR2 is FQGNSA. The CDR3 runs to 17 residues. After removal of 1 base from V and 4 bases from J, the junction contained 11 bases not matched to a gene. For the CDR3, the DNA is TGTGCCAGCAGCTTAGGACTAGCGAGGAGACGTGGAGAGACCCAGTACTTC. Translating it yields CASSLGLARRRGETQYF.

This clone has more than one count but fewer than ten. Different DNA sequences within this sample yield the same CDR3. The rearrangement uses TRBV5-1 and TRBJ2-2, with D possibly called TRBD1 or TRBD2 (5 bases each). In germline, CDR1 is SGHRS, CDR2 YFSETQ. This CDR3 contains 14 residues. Trimming stripped 0 bases from V and 4 bases from J, with 7 bases between. CDR3 amino acids: CASSLVGTTGELFF. The CDR3 bases are TGCGCCAGCAGCTTGGTTGGGACCACCGGGGAGCTGTTTTTT.

V usage is TRBV10-1 and J usage is TRBJ2-7, with 7 bases aligning to TRBD1. Trimming cost V 5 bases and J 2 bases; bases outside gene matches: 3. The CDR3 is 13 amino acids. Looked up from germline, CDR1 is WNHNN and CDR2 is SYGVQD (reference sequence). The CDR3, as DNA: TGCGCCAGCAGTACGGGACAGACCTACGAGCAGTACTTC. This sequence encodes CASSTGQTYEQYF.

The J gene is TRBJ2-3, the V gene TRBV28, with TRBD2 matching over 12 bases. CDR3 size: 16 residues. The germline V gene encodes CDR1 MDHEN and CDR2 SYDVKM. V was pared by 4 bases and J by 5 bases, with 7 bases of the junction left unmatched. CDR3 sequence: CASSSPPSGRGDTQYF. In DNA, the CDR3 is TGTGCCAGCAGTTCCCCCCCTAGCGGGAGGGGAGATACGCAGTATTTT.

This rearrangement joins TRBV2 to TRBJ2-1; D is uncertain. CDR3 length: 11 amino acids. Trimming shortened V by 10 bases and J by 15 bases, and 19 bases separated the two germline ends. Germline CDR1 is SNHLY and CDR2 is FYNNEI. The CDR3, as DNA: TGTGCCACGACTGACGGAACCTCGCGGTTCTTC. It specifies CATTDGTSRFF.

The V call is TRBV5-1, the J call TRBJ1-1, with 8 nucleotides matching TRBD1. Germline V gene data show CDR1 as SGHRS and CDR2 as YFSETQ. The CDR3 is 14 amino acids. V was pared by 4 bases and J by 3 bases, with 5 bases of the junction left unmatched. The DNA for the CDR3 is TGCGCCAGCAGCCCGCAGGGGGCACACACTGAAGCTTTCTTT. As protein: CASSPQGAHTEAFF.

This sequence joins TRBV5-1 and TRBJ2-5; 9 bases align to TRBD2. V lost 7 bases to trimming and J lost 5 bases; unmatched junction nucleotides: 9. The germline CDR1 and CDR2 sequences are SGHRS and YFSETQ. The CDR3 sequence is 14 residues long. The CDR3 is CASAIIAGDETQYF. CDR3 DNA sequence: TGCGCCAGCGCGATTATAGCGGGAGATGAGACCCAGTACTTC. Using reference TRBV5-1 and TRBJ2-5 for the parts outside the CDR3, the full variable domain is KAGVTQTPRYLIKTRGQQVTLSCSPISGHRSVSWYQQTPGQGLQFLFEYFSETQRNKGNFPGRFSGRQFSNSRSEMNVSTLELGDSALYLCASAIIAGDETQYFGPGTRLLVL.

The chain uses TRBV5-1 and TRBJ2-7, with 8 nucleotides matching TRBD1. This CDR3 spans 15 amino acids. Losses at the gene ends were 3 bases for V and 0 bases for J; bases not matched to a gene: 5. Germline V gene sequence: CDR1 SGHRS, CDR2 YFSETQ. The CDR3 DNA sequence: TGCGCCAGCAGCTCGGGACAGGTGAGCTCCTACGAGCAGTACTTC. Translated: CASSSGQVSSYEQYF.

J is TRBJ2-7 and V is TRBV4-1; 7 nucleotides line up with TRBD1. The junction had 11 bases not matched to a gene; V was cut back by 0 bases and J by 6 bases. The CDR3 consists of 16 residues. Germline CDR1 and CDR2: MGHRA and YSYEKL. The CDR3 spells CASSQEKRQGRFEQYF. The CDR3 DNA sequence: TGCGCCAGCAGCCAAGAAAAACGACAGGGACGGTTCGAGCAGTACTTC.

The V call is TRBV7-9, the J call TRBJ2-5, with unresolved D. Germline CDR1 is SEHNR and CDR2 is FQNEAQ (reference sequence). The CDR3 spans 11 residues. V gave up 5 bases and J gave up 1 base, with 2 bases separating them. This CDR3 reads CASSVQETQYF. CDR3 DNA sequence: TGTGCCAGCAGCGTCCAAGAGACCCAGTACTTC.

The V call is TRBV28, the J call TRBJ2-1; D is possibly TRBD2 (6 bases). V was pared by 6 bases and J by 7 bases, with 13 bases between. The CDR3 runs 13 residues. The germline CDR1 and CDR2 sequences are MDHEN and SYDVKM. The CDR3 DNA follows: TGTGCCAGCAGGGACCCCCGGGGGAATGAGCAGTTCTTC. The encoded protein is CASRDPRGNEQFF. The full variable domain, with the rest looked up from reference TRBV28 and TRBJ2-1, is DVKVTQSSRYLVKRTGEKVFLECVQDMDHENMFWYRQDPGLGLRLIYFSYDVKMKEKGDIPEGYSVSREKKERFSLILESASTNQTSMYLCASRDPRGNEQFFGPGTRLTVL.

The chain uses TRBV9 and TRBJ2-5, with unresolved D. V was trimmed by 6 bases and J by 1 base, leaving 16 bases between them. CDR1 and CDR2 from the germline V gene are SGDLS and YYNGEE. This CDR3 is built from 15 residues. CDR3 region: CASTKLGIRQETQYF. CDR3 bases: TGTGCCAGCACCAAGTTGGGGATTCGCCAAGAGACCCAGTACTTC.

The chain joins TRBV28 to TRBJ1-5, with TRBD1 as a possible D gene (5 bases). Trimming pared 8 bases from V and 0 bases from J, leaving 11 bases between. The CDR3 contains 14 residues. Germline V CDR1 and CDR2: MDHEN, SYDVKM. The CDR3, as DNA: TGTGCCAGCCGCTCGGGGGGTAGCAATCAGCCCCAGCATTTT. This gives the protein CASRSGGSNQPQHF.